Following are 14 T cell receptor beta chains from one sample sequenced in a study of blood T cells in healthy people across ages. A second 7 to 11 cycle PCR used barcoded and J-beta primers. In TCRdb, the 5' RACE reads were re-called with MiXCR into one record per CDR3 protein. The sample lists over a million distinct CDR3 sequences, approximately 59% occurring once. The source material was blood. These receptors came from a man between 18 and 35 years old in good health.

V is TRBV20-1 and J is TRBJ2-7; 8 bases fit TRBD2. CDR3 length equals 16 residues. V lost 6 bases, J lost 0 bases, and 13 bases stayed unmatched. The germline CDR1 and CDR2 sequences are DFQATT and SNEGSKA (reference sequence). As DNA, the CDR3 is TGCAGTGCCAGCAGTCTAGCGGGCGTAAGCTCCTACGAGCAGTACTTC. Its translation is CSASSLAGVSSYEQYF.

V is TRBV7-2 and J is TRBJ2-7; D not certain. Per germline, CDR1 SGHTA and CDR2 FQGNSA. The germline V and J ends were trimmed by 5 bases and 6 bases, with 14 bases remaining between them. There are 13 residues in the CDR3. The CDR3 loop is CASSPLASVEQYF. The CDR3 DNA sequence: TGTGCCAGCAGCCCCCTTGCGAGCGTCGAGCAGTACTTC.

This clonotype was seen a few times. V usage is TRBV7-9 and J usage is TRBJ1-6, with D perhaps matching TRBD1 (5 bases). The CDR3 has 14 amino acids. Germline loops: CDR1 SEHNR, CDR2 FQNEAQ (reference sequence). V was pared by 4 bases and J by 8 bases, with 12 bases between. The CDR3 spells CASSSDSHDSPLHF. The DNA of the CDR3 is TGTGCCAGCAGCTCCGACAGTCATGATTCACCCCTCCACTTT.

As DNA, the CDR3 is TGTGCCAGCAGTTCGACACCGGACCCTCCACGCGAGCAGTACTTC. Translation gives CASSSTPDPPREQYF. The chain couples TRBV28 to TRBJ2-4; no reliable D call. The DNA matches TRBJ2-7 better at its end, which makes the J call doubtful. The CDR3 has 15 residues. The germline V gene has CDR1 MDHEN and CDR2 SYDVKM.

The CDR3 nucleotides read TGCAGCGTTGGTCAGGGTTATGGGAACACTGAAGCTTTCTTT. It yields the protein CSVGQGYGNTEAFF. This chain links TRBV29-1 with TRBJ1-1, with D tentatively TRBD1 (5 bases). CDR1 is SQVTM, CDR2 ANQGSEA, per germline. The CDR3 has 14 amino acids. V was pared by 4 bases and J by 1 base, with 13 bases between. The variable domain in full, completed from reference TRBV29-1 and TRBJ1-1, reads SAVISQKPSRDICQRGTSLTIQCQVDSQVTMMFWYRQQPGQSLTLIATANQGSEATYESGFVIDKFPISRPNLTFSTLTVSNMSPEDSSIYLCSVGQGYGNTEAFFGQGTRLTVV.

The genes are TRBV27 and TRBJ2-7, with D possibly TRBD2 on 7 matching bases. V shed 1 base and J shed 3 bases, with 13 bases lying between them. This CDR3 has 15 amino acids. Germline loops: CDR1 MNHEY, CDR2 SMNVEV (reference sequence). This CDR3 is CASSLFGGGLYEQYF. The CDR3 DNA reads TGTGCCAGCAGTTTATTCGGCGGGGGCCTCTACGAGCAGTACTTC.

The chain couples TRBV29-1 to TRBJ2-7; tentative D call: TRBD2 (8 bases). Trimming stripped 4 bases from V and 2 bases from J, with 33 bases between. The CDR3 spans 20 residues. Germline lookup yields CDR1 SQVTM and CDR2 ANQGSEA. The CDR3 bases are TGCAGCGTTGGCCCTGAAACCAAACCGCGGGGGGACAGTGACACCTACGAGCAGTACTTC. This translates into CSVGPETKPRGDSDTYEQYF.

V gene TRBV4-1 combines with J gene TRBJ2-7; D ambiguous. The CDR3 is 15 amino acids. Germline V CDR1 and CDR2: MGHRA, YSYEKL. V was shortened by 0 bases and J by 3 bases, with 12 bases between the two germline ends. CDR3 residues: CASSQESRAFYEQYF. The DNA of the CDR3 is TGCGCCAGCAGCCAAGAGTCAAGGGCTTTCTACGAGCAGTACTTC.

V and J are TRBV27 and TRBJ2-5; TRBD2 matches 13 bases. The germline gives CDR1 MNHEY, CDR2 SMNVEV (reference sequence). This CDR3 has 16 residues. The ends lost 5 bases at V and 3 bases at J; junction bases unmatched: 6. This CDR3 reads CASSPGLAGVEETQYF. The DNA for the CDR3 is TGTGCCAGCAGTCCTGGACTAGCGGGAGTTGAAGAGACCCAGTACTTC.

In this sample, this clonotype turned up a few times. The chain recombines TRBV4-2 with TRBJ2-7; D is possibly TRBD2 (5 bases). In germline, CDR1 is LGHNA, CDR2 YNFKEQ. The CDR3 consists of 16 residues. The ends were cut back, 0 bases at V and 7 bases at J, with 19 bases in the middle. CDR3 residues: CASSQEGGLADREQYF. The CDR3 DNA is TGTGCCAGCAGCCAAGAGGGCGGTCTAGCCGATCGGGAGCAGTACTTC.

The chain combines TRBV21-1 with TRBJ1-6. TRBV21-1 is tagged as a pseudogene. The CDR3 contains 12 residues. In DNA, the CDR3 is TGTGCCAGCAGCAAAGCGACGACACCCCTCCACTTT. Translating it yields CASSKATTPLHF.

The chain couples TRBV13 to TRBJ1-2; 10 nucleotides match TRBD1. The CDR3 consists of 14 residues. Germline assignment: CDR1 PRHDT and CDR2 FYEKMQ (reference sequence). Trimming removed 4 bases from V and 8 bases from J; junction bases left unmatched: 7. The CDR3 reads CASSSTGGAEGYTF. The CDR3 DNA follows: TGTGCCAGCAGCTCGACAGGGGGCGCGGAGGGCTACACCTTC.

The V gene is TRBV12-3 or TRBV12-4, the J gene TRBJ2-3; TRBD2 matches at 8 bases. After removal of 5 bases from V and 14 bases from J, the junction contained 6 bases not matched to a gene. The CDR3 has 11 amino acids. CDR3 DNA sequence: TGTGCCAGCAGTGGGACTAGTCGGGCGTATTTT. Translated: CASSGTSRAYF.

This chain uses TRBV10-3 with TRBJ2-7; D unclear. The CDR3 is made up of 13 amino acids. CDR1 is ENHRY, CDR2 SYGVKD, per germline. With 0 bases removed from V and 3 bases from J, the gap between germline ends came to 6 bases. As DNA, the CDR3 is TGTGCCATCAGTGAGTCGCAACTCTACGAGCAGTACTTC. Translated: CAISESQLYEQYF.